Listed here is a single TCR beta chain. Antigen unknown. General study results and limits: The larger-cohort validation was restricted to a single TCR beta V-J rearrangement rather than whole repertoires. Greatest tumor Treg TCR overlap was with tumor naive CD4+ cells.

CD4+CD45RO+CD25- cells were isolated as memory CD4+ T cells. Full-length variable regions came from constant-region reverse primers plus semi-nested Nested Universal Primer A PCR. TCRdb redid the calling of the 5' RACE reads with MiXCR, one entry per CDR3 protein. The sample has around 9,100 distinct CDR3 sequences; 60% are singletons. Unmatched junction bases numbered 2, after V lost 5 bases and J lost 1 base. This CDR3 is 16 amino acids long. Germline CDR1 and CDR2: MNHEY and SVGAGI. V gene TRBV6-5 combines with J gene TRBJ2-3; 14 nucleotides line up with TRBD2. This receptor was taken from a female donor with breast cancer. Sequencing was done on a sample of tumor-infiltrating memory CD4+ T cells sorted from the breast tumor. Subset defined: memory CD4+ T cells, CD4+CD45RO+CD25-. The CDR3 DNA reads as TGTGCCAGCAGTAGACTAGCGGGGGGGGGCACAGATACGCAGTATTTT. It specifies CASSRLAGGGTDTQYF.